These 27 T cell receptor beta chains were sequenced from one sample in a study of beta chain features in type 1 diabetes. Whole-study results and caveats: Significant though moderate, a shortening of TCRB CDR3s appeared in all four CD4+ subsets of Type 1 diabetes patients.

The authors reverse transcribed all of the isolated RNA, so sequencing captured expressed TCRB transcripts. Produced via immunoSEQ multiplex PCR; TCRdb's table is partial and in-frame only. This sample carries over 120,000 clones, around an eighth of them seen once, and the ten largest clones take approximately 1.3%. These receptors have no known antigen. Sequenced: central memory CD4+ T cells from blood. Receptors originate from a man aged 18-30 years with type 1 diabetes.

The chain's CDR3 is CSILDGLETQYF. The DNA for the CDR3 is TGCAGCATCCTGGACGGTTTGGAGACCCAGTACTTC. This rearrangement joins TRBV29-1 to TRBJ2-5; D ambiguous. The CDR3 loop spans 12 amino acids. The germline V gene has CDR1 SQVTM and CDR2 ANQGSEA. V was trimmed by 8 bases and J by 5 bases, leaving 15 bases between them.

The chain links TRBV7-9 to TRBJ2-1, with D possibly being TRBD1 or TRBD2 (5 bases each). The CDR3 sequence is 13 residues long. The germline V and J ends were trimmed by 5 bases and 9 bases, with 14 bases remaining between them. CDR1 is SEHNR and CDR2 is FQNEAQ in the germline V gene (reference sequence). The CDR3 protein is CASSPGATSEQFF. The CDR3 nucleotides are TGTGCCAGCAGCCCCGGGGCTACCAGTGAGCAGTTCTTC.

A few counts support this clone. This chain connects TRBV4-1 to TRBJ2-1, with D tentatively TRBD2 (7 bases). Germline CDR1 MGHRA, CDR2 YSYEKL. The CDR3 consists of 16 residues. Trimming took 4 bases from V and 0 from J, leaving 13 bases between them. CDR3 residues: CASSPAGTTSYNEQFF. DNA for the CDR3: TGCGCCAGCAGCCCAGCGGGGACAACCTCCTACAATGAGCAGTTCTTC.

This clone was seen a handful of times. The chain uses TRBV7-2 and TRBJ2-1; D unclear. Trimming took 4 bases from V and 10 from J, leaving 14 bases between them. Germline assignment: CDR1 SGHTA and CDR2 FQGNSA. The CDR3 is 13 amino acids. The CDR3 DNA reads TGTGCCAGCAGCTCAGCTATGGGTCGGGAGCAGTTCTTC. The encoded protein is CASSSAMGREQFF.

This clone has ten or more counts. Other DNA sequences in this specimen translate into the identical CDR3. CDR3 residues: CAWSVGSTNYGYTF. In DNA form, the CDR3 reads TGTGCCTGGAGTGTTGGCAGCACCAACTATGGCTACACCTTC. This rearrangement joins TRBV30 to TRBJ1-2; D uncertain. Germline V gene data show CDR1 as GTSNPN and CDR2 as SVGIG (reference sequence). V was trimmed by 0 bases and J by 2 bases, leaving 10 bases between them. This CDR3 region has 14 residues.

V gene TRBV29-1 combines with J gene TRBJ1-2; 9 positions match TRBD1. V dropped 6 bases and J dropped 2; count of bases not matched to a gene: 4. Germline CDR1 SQVTM, CDR2 ANQGSEA. The CDR3 contains 13 residues. CDR3 residues: CSVGTGKNYGYTF. CDR3 DNA sequence: TGCAGCGTCGGGACAGGGAAAAACTATGGCTACACCTTC.

The table lists this clone with a few counts. The junction does not match germline at one end; this may be a read error. This sequence joins TRBV14 and TRBJ2-1; 8 nucleotides agree with TRBD2. This CDR3 spans 18 amino acids. The V gene's germline CDR1 is SGHDN and CDR2 FVKESK. The CDR3 DNA follows: TGTGCCCGCAGCAAAGGGTACAGCGGGGGCAAGGCCTACAATGAGCAGTTCTTC. Translated: CARSKGYSGGKAYNEQFF. The full variable domain, with the rest looked up from reference TRBV14 and TRBJ2-1, is EAGVTQFPSHSVIEKGQTVTLRCDPISGHDNLYWYRRVMGKEIKFLLHFVKESKQDESGMPNNRFLAERTGGTYSTLKVQPAELEDSGVYFCARSKGYSGGKAYNEQFFGPGTRLTVL.

This chain connects TRBV5-1 to TRBJ2-2; D is unresolved. V was trimmed by 0 bases and J by 8 bases, leaving 2 bases between them. Germline CDR1 and CDR2: SGHRS and YFSETQ. The CDR3 runs to 11 residues. The DNA for the CDR3 is TGCGCCAGCAGCTTGGCTGGGGAGCTGTTTTTT. It is translated as CASSLAGELFF.

This clone was picked up many times. The chain combines TRBV30 with TRBJ2-6; 8 bases line up with TRBD1. CDR3 length: 15 residues. The junction had 8 bases not matched to a gene; V was cut back by 7 bases and J by 3 bases. Germline V gene lookup returns CDR1 GTSNPN and CDR2 SVGIG (reference sequence). CDR3 in DNA: TGTGCCTCCCGCCAGGGGGCGGGTGGGGCCAACGTCCTGACTTTC. Amino acid sequence: CASRQGAGGANVLTF.

This clone was counted a few times. The chain joins TRBV4-2 to TRBJ1-2; TRBD1 might be the D (5 bases). CDR3 size: 14 residues. V was clipped by 6 bases and J by 3 bases, with 14 bases between them. The germline CDR1 and CDR2 sequences are LGHNA and YNFKEQ. CDR3 protein: CASRPPGGDYGYTF. The CDR3 DNA is TGTGCCAGCAGACCTCCCGGAGGGGACTATGGCTACACCTTC.

This chain uses TRBV30 with TRBJ2-5; D not resolved. The V and J ends lost 0 bases and 5 bases respectively, with 10 bases between them. Germline V gene data show CDR1 as GTSNPN and CDR2 as SVGIG (reference sequence). The CDR3 consists of 13 residues. The CDR3 DNA reads as TGTGCCTGGAGTGTACTGAGGTTTGAGACCCAGTACTTC. Its translation: CAWSVLRFETQYF.

V is TRBV6-6 and J is TRBJ2-4, with a weak D call TRBD1 (5 bases). The CDR3 length is 15 residues. The ends were cut back, 4 bases at V and 0 bases at J, with 10 bases in the middle. Germline-derived CDR1 and CDR2 are MNHNY and SVGAGI (reference sequence). The CDR3 nucleotides read TGTGCCAGCAGTTCTGGGGCCCTAGCCAAAAACATTCAGTACTTC. Amino acid sequence: CASSSGALAKNIQYF.

This clone was counted ten times or more. The gene calls are TRBV7-9 and TRBJ2-7; TRBD1 matches at 8 bases. V was clipped by 5 bases and J by 5 bases; unmatched bases: 8. This CDR3 region has 14 residues. In germline, CDR1 is SEHNR, CDR2 FQNEAQ (reference sequence). The CDR3, as DNA: TGTGCCAGCAGCCGCACGGGACAGGAGAACGAGCAGTACTTC. It translates to CASSRTGQENEQYF.

V is TRBV29-1 and J is TRBJ1-2; D is unresolved. The V and J ends lost 0 bases and 5 bases respectively, with 10 bases between them. There are 13 residues in the CDR3. The germline V gene encodes CDR1 SQVTM and CDR2 ANQGSEA. The CDR3 bases are TGCAGCGTTGAAGATCTTCGAGGGTATGGCTACACCTTC. Translation: CSVEDLRGYGYTF.

About this clone: Additional DNA sequences in this sample encode the identical CDR3. This sequence joins TRBV6-5 and TRBJ1-1; 7 nucleotides line up with TRBD1. The CDR3 extends over 14 amino acids. Unmatched junction bases numbered 4, after V lost 5 bases and J lost 1 base. Germline lookup yields CDR1 MNHEY and CDR2 SVGAGI. The CDR3 nucleotides read TGTGCCAGCAGTCCGAGGACAGGGAACACTGAAGCTTTCTTT. Amino acid sequence: CASSPRTGNTEAFF.

The chain couples TRBV5-1 to TRBJ2-2, with D possibly being TRBD2 (6 bases). Germline values: CDR1 SGHRS, CDR2 YFSETQ. The V end was cut by 4 bases, the J end by 8 bases, with 18 bases between. The CDR3 consists of 15 residues. CDR3 sequence reads: CASSPAVSGLGELFF. The CDR3 coding sequence is TGCGCCAGCAGCCCCGCCGTTAGCGGTTTGGGGGAGCTGTTTTTT.

This clone was counted ten times or more. The J gene is TRBJ1-3, the V gene TRBV9, with D unclear. With 0 bases removed from V and 0 bases from J, the gap between germline ends came to 13 bases. Germline CDR1 and CDR2: SGDLS and YYNGEE. This CDR3 spans 17 amino acids. CDR3 protein: CASSVDSPKSSGNTIYF. DNA of the CDR3: TGTGCCAGCAGCGTAGATTCTCCGAAGAGCTCTGGAAACACCATATATTTT.

This clone was detected a few times. The chain employs TRBV5-4 and TRBJ2-7; 9 nucleotides align to TRBD2. V shed 4 bases, J shed 2 bases, and the junction held 16 bases outside the gene matches. This CDR3 spans 18 amino acids. Germline values: CDR1 SGHNT, CDR2 YYREEE (reference sequence). The CDR3 DNA reads as TGTGCCAGCAGCGCGGACAGTCCAACAGGGACTAGCCCCTACGAGCAGTACTTC. Protein product: CASSADSPTGTSPYEQYF.

There are a few counts of this clone. This rearrangement joins TRBV7-2 to TRBJ1-5, with D possibly matching TRBD1 (5 bases). The V gene lost 7 bases and the J gene lost 4 bases, with 17 bases spanning the gap. Germline V gives CDR1 SGHTA, CDR2 FQGNSA. This CDR3 contains 15 residues. CDR3 coding DNA: TGTGCCAGCACCAGACAGCTAGATGGGAATCAGCCCCAGCATTTT. Translation gives CASTRQLDGNQPQHF. Filled out from reference TRBV7-2 and TRBJ1-5, the complete variable domain reads GAGVSQSPSNKVTEKGKDVELRCDPISGHTALYWYRQSLGQGLEFLIYFQGNSAPDKSGLPSDRFSAERTGGSVSTLTIQRTQQEDSAVYLCASTRQLDGNQPQHFGDGTRLSIL.

This clone was seen more than once but under ten times. The chain recombines TRBV5-1 with TRBJ2-3, with D perhaps TRBD1 (6 bases). Trimming stripped 0 bases from V and 5 bases from J, with 7 bases between. This CDR3 comprises 13 residues. Per the germline V gene, CDR1 is SGHRS and CDR2 is YFSETQ. Here the CDR3 reads CASSLEGGDTQYF. The CDR3 region has the DNA TGCGCCAGCAGCTTGGAAGGGGGAGATACGCAGTATTTT. The full variable domain, rest sourced from reference TRBV5-1 and TRBJ2-3, is KAGVTQTPRYLIKTRGQQVTLSCSPISGHRSVSWYQQTPGQGLQFLFEYFSETQRNKGNFPGRFSGRQFSNSRSEMNVSTLELGDSALYLCASSLEGGDTQYFGPGTRLTVL.

The chain couples TRBV7-9 to TRBJ1-5; D may be TRBD1 (6 bases). V shed 5 bases and J shed 6 bases, with 11 bases lying between them. Germline V gene data show CDR1 as SEHNR and CDR2 as FQNEAQ (reference sequence). The CDR3 covers 13 residues. CDR3 in DNA: TGTGCCAGCAGCCAAGGGACATTTCAGCCCCAGCATTTT. The encoded protein is CASSQGTFQPQHF.

V usage is TRBV7-9 and J usage is TRBJ1-1, with 8 nucleotides matching TRBD1. The CDR3 runs 13 residues. CDR1 SEHNR and CDR2 FQNEAQ come from the germline V gene (reference sequence). Germline trimming cut 4 bases from V and 11 bases from J; bases unmatched to any gene: 9. The chain's CDR3 is CASSYSGQARAFF. The CDR3, as DNA: TGTGCCAGCAGCTACTCGGGACAGGCGCGGGCTTTCTTT.

In this sample, this clone turned up a few times. This rearrangement joins TRBV7-9 to TRBJ1-6; maybe TRBD1 (5 bases). This CDR3 spans 15 amino acids. The germline V and J ends were trimmed by 0 bases and 7 bases, with 10 bases remaining between them. CDR1 SEHNR and CDR2 FQNEAQ come from the germline V gene (reference sequence). The CDR3 region has the DNA TGTGCCAGCAGCTTAGCCGGGACGGGGAATTCACCCCTCCACTTT. Protein product: CASSLAGTGNSPLHF.

The genes are TRBV6-6 and TRBJ1-4, with a tentative D call TRBD1 (5 bases). The CDR3 is made up of 13 amino acids. The germline V gene encodes CDR1 MNHNY and CDR2 SVGAGI (reference sequence). V dropped 5 bases and J dropped 12 bases, with 16 bases sitting between them. CDR3 nucleotides: TGTGCCAGCAGTCCGGCCCCGAGAGGGGAACTGTTTTTT. It encodes CASSPAPRGELFF.

In this sample, this clone turned up a few times. The DNA of the CDR3 is TGTGCCAGCAGCTTATTTGTCGTAGGCGAATATAGCAATCAGCCCCAGCATTTT. It encodes CASSLFVVGEYSNQPQHF. The chain links TRBV7-2 to TRBJ1-5; D unclear. The V end was cut by 2 bases, the J end by 0 bases, with 17 bases between. CDR1 is SGHTA, CDR2 FQGNSA, per germline. This CDR3 is built from 18 residues.

The chain carries TRBV7-8 and TRBJ2-2, with D possibly TRBD1 on 5 matching bases. The CDR3 contains 16 residues. V gave up 5 bases and J gave up 1 base, with 14 bases separating them. CDR1 is SGHVS and CDR2 is FQNEAQ in the germline V gene. The CDR3 nucleotides are TGTGCCAGCAGCAGACAGCCTCAGCGGAACACCGGGGAGCTGTTTTTT. It codes for CASSRQPQRNTGELFF.

The rearrangement uses TRBV7-3 and TRBJ1-1; perhaps TRBD1 as D (6 bases). Between the trimmed V and J ends, which lost 4 bases and 1 base, there was a span of 10 bases. The CDR3 runs to 14 residues. Germline V gene lookup returns CDR1 SGHTA and CDR2 FQGTGA. CDR3 amino acids: CASSSTGANTEAFF. The CDR3 DNA reads TGTGCCAGCAGCTCGACAGGTGCGAACACTGAAGCTTTCTTT.